The T cell receptor (beta chain) described here comes from a study of graft-versus-host responses after intestinal transplantation. Overall study context: Each transplant was multivisceral, liver-intestinal, or isolated intestinal. Anti-thymocyte globulin served as induction for all recipients, who then took tacrolimus and steroids for about three years.

This table comes from immunoSEQ multiplex PCR, and its TCRdb copy is limited to in-frame clones, with some not included. The sample lists over 60,000 clones, roughly 89% occurring once. Findings of the study overall: Recipient marrow harbored GvH clones, some of which surfaced first in ileum or blood. Early after transplant, HvG clones declined as circulating GvH clones peaked.

With V trimmed by 6 bases and J by 3 bases, 13 bases remained unmatched. The CDR3 covers 17 residues. Germline CDR1 reads SEHNR; CDR2 reads FQNEAQ (reference sequence). As to this clone: The antigen is not known.

The rearrangement joins TRBV7-9 to TRBJ1-5; 8 nucleotides agree with TRBD1. The TCR originated in a human patient who received an intestinal transplant, so some T cells may come from the graft donor. Source: bone marrow, taken around 720 days after intestinal transplantation. The CDR3 nucleotides read TGTGCCAGCAGTGCAGCCGTGACAGGGGACTTCAATCAGCCCCAGCATTTT. Translation gives CASSAAVTGDFNQPQHF.